The next 17 T cell receptor beta chains were all read from a single sample in a study of blood T cell repertoires in COVID-19. The table came from immunoSEQ multiplex PCR; TCRdb's copy has only in-frame clones and leaves some out. The repertoire holds about 150,000 clones, with about 85% as singletons. Sequencing was performed on peripheral blood. The receptors originated from an older woman with COVID-19, enrolled during active disease.

The chain uses TRBV5-8 and TRBJ1-5; D remains unclear. V lost 2 bases to trimming and J lost 7 bases, with 7 bases between them. CDR1 and CDR2 (germline): SGHTS, YDEGEE. The CDR3 spans 12 residues. CDR3 in amino acids: CASSFRWQPQHF. The CDR3 bases are TGTGCCAGCAGCTTTCGGTGGCAGCCCCAGCATTTT.

The chain joins TRBV6-1 to TRBJ2-7, with unresolved D. The V gene lost 1 base and the J gene lost 0 bases, with 10 bases spanning the gap. CDR3 length: 15 residues. Germline V gene data show CDR1 as MNHNS and CDR2 as SASEGT. DNA for the CDR3: TGTGCCAGCAGTGAAGTGTTAGTACCCTCCTACGAGCAGTACGTC. Its protein product is CASSEVLVPSYEQYV.

This sequence joins TRBV7-8 and TRBJ1-2; 10 bases are shared with TRBD1. V gave up 5 bases and J gave up 1 base; unmatched junction bases: 4. The V gene's germline CDR1 is SGHVS and CDR2 FQNEAQ. The CDR3 is 15 amino acids. CDR3 in amino acids: CASSRQGAGNYGYTF. The CDR3 DNA follows: TGTGCCAGCAGCCGACAGGGGGCCGGTAACTATGGCTACACCTTC.

This rearrangement joins TRBV19 to TRBJ2-7; 8 bases are a match to TRBD1. The CDR3 sequence is 13 residues long. After removal of 9 bases from V and 4 bases from J, the junction contained 8 bases not matched to a gene. CDR1 and CDR2 from the germline V gene are LNHDA and SQIVND (reference sequence). The CDR3 protein is CASGGQAGYEQYF. The CDR3 nucleotides are TGTGCCAGCGGGGGACAGGCTGGGTACGAGCAGTACTTC.

The gene calls are TRBV7-9 and TRBJ2-5; TRBD2 matches at 8 bases. CDR1 and CDR2 from the germline V gene are SEHNR and FQNEAQ (reference sequence). J was trimmed by 2 bases and V by 8 bases; bases with no gene match: 19. This CDR3 has 18 residues. CDR3 residues: CASRLGGVPSGPQETQYF. In DNA, the CDR3 is TGTGCCAGCCGTCTTGGAGGGGTACCTAGCGGGCCTCAAGAGACCCAGTACTTC.

The rearrangement uses TRBV9 and TRBJ2-3; 11 bases fit TRBD1. The CDR3 has 15 residues. Germline trimming cut 4 bases from V and 4 bases from J; bases unmatched to any gene: 5. In germline, CDR1 is SGDLS, CDR2 YYNGEE. DNA of the CDR3: TGTGCCAGCAGCTTGGACAGGGGGCGATCAGATACGCAGTATTTT. Its protein product is CASSLDRGRSDTQYF.

The rearrangement joins TRBV7-3 to TRBJ2-6, with 11 bases lining up with TRBD1. V trimming: 7 bases; J trimming: 2 bases; junction bases outside the gene matches: 4. This CDR3 spans 16 amino acids. Germline CDR1 SGHTA, CDR2 FQGTGA. The CDR3 DNA sequence: TGTGCCAGCACCCGGACAGGGGGCGCTGGGGCCAACGTCCTGACTTTC. This translates into CASTRTGGAGANVLTF. Full variable domain (remainder filled in from reference TRBV7-3 and TRBJ2-6): GAGVSQTPSNKVTEKGKYVELRCDPISGHTALYWYRQSLGQGPEFLIYFQGTGAADDSGLPNDRFFAVRPEGSVSTLKIQRTERGDSAVYLCASTRTGGAGANVLTFGAGSRLTVL.

The genes are TRBV9 and TRBJ2-2, with 10 bases lining up with TRBD2. The V segment lost 0 bases and the J segment 4 bases; nucleotides outside the gene matches: 6. This CDR3 has 17 residues. The V gene's germline CDR1 is SGDLS and CDR2 YYNGEE. The CDR3 here is CASSVGPRTSGTGELFF. The CDR3 DNA is TGTGCCAGCAGCGTAGGCCCCCGGACTAGCGGCACCGGGGAGCTGTTTTTT.

This clone has more than one count but fewer than ten. The chain couples TRBV19 to TRBJ1-1; the D gene is possibly TRBD1 (6 bases). This CDR3 spans 14 amino acids. V was trimmed by 7 bases and J by 1 base, leaving 13 bases between them. Germline V CDR1 and CDR2: LNHDA, SQIVND (reference sequence). CDR3 amino acids: CASTPGTPNTEAFF. The CDR3 DNA follows: TGTGCCAGTACACCCGGGACACCGAACACTGAAGCTTTCTTT.

Only one count was recorded for this clone. This chain connects TRBV30 to TRBJ2-1; 7 bases map to TRBD2. The germline V gene has CDR1 GTSNPN and CDR2 SVGIG (reference sequence). With V trimmed by 4 bases and J by 7 bases, 13 bases remained unmatched. There are 15 residues in the CDR3. The DNA for the CDR3 is TGTGCCTGGATTGAGTATAACGGGGGGAAAAATGAGCAGTTCTTC. It specifies CAWIEYNGGKNEQFF.

The chain carries TRBV18 and TRBJ1-2, with D tentatively TRBD1 (6 bases). Trimming took off 5 bases at V and 2 bases at J, with 12 bases between the two ends. Germline CDR1 is KGHSH and CDR2 is LQKENI. The CDR3 loop spans 14 amino acids. The CDR3: CASSRAGVNYGYTF. CDR3 nucleotide sequence: TGTGCCAGCTCAAGGGCAGGGGTGAACTATGGCTACACCTTC.

In this sample, this clone turned up once. The genes are TRBV9 and TRBJ2-6; tentatively, D is TRBD1 (7 bases). The CDR3 is made up of 17 amino acids. Trimming left V 3 bases short and J 0 bases short, with 13 bases between. Per germline, CDR1 SGDLS and CDR2 YYNGEE. CDR3 DNA: TGTGCCAGCAGCGCAGGGGGGTCGAGCTCTGGGGCCAACGTCCTGACTTTC. It encodes CASSAGGSSSGANVLTF.

The V call is TRBV27, the J call TRBJ2-1; D gene uncertain. Per germline, CDR1 MNHEY and CDR2 SMNVEV (reference sequence). This CDR3 comprises 13 residues. V lost 4 bases and J 0 bases, leaving 4 bases between the germline ends. As DNA, the CDR3 is TGTGCCAGCAGTTACTCCTCCTACAATGAGCAGTTCTTC. It specifies CASSYSSYNEQFF.

The CDR3 spells CASARAFTDTQYF. In DNA form, the CDR3 reads TGTGCCAGCGCCAGGGCCTTCACAGATACGCAGTATTTT. V usage is TRBV3-1 (or the pseudogene TRBV3-2) and J usage is TRBJ2-3; D is possibly TRBD1 (5 bases). The V end was cut by 8 bases, the J end by 2 bases, with 11 bases between. Per germline, CDR1 LGHDT and CDR2 YNNKEL (reference sequence). The CDR3 sequence is 13 residues long.

Here the CDR3 reads CASSSSGLATSTDTQYF. The CDR3 DNA reads as TGTGCCAGCAGCTCCTCGGGACTAGCGACTAGCACAGATACGCAGTATTTT. The chain links TRBV9 to TRBJ2-3; the match to TRBD2 covers 10 bases. The ends lost 4 bases at V and 0 bases at J; junction bases unmatched: 8. Germline V CDR1 and CDR2: SGDLS, YYNGEE. CDR3 size: 17 residues.

This clone has a single count. In the same sample, other DNA sequences code for this CDR3. The chain recombines TRBV19 with TRBJ2-4, with 9 bases fitting TRBD2. The CDR3 length is 16 residues. Germline values: CDR1 LNHDA, CDR2 SQIVND (reference sequence). V shed 5 bases and J 0 bases; nucleotides not matched to a gene: 5. The CDR3 DNA sequence: TGTGCCAGTAGTTTCGGACTAGCGTTAGCCAAAAACATTCAGTACTTC. It is translated as CASSFGLALAKNIQYF. The full variable domain, with the rest looked up from reference TRBV19 and TRBJ2-4, is DGGITQSPKYLFRKEGQNVTLSCEQNLNHDAMYWYRQDPGQGLRLIYYSQIVNDFQKGDIAEGYSVSREKKESFPLTVTSAQKNPTAFYLCASSFGLALAKNIQYFGAGTRLSVL.

J is TRBJ1-5 and V is TRBV6-5, with TRBD1 as a possible D gene (5 bases). Trimming removed 6 bases at V and 4 bases at J, with 10 bases between. CDR1 and CDR2 (germline): MNHEY, SVGAGI. The CDR3 loop spans 13 amino acids. The CDR3 sequence: CASRRQLNQPQHF. The DNA for the CDR3 is TGTGCCAGCAGGCGACAGCTTAATCAGCCCCAGCATTTT.